Listed below are T cell receptor beta chains from one sample, sequenced in a study of shared clonotypes between healthy human individuals. Using immunoSEQ multiplex PCR, the repertoire was profiled, and TCRdb retains in-frame clones only, with some absent. The sample carries 2,500,000 or so clones, roughly 93% recorded once. The sequenced material came from naive CD4+ T cells from PBMCs. The receptors come from a man aged 18 to 30 in good health. Some clones in this sample may be carry-over from other donors' samples. Both conserved end residues are part of each CDR3. A D gene is named only where the DNA matches it firmly. Clone sizes are given selectively: once, few, many, or a class where the clone is expanded.

>TRBV29-1|TRBJ2-1|.|.
TGCAGCGCCCCGCATCGGGCTAGATTGGATGAGCAGTTCTTC
CSAPHRARLDEQFF
>TRBV28|TRBJ1-5|once|.
TGTGCCAGCAGTCCACTCCCCCAGACGGGATATAGCAATCAGCCCCAGCATTTT
CASSPLPQTGYSNQPQHF
>TRBV4-3|TRBJ2-1|.|.
TGCGCCAGCAGCCAAGAGGGGTACTACAATGAGCAGTTCTTC
CASSQEGYYNEQFF
>TRBV18|TRBJ2-7|few|TRBD2
TGTGCCAGCTCACCTAGCGGGACCTACTCCTACGAGCAGTACTTC
CASSPSGTYSYEQYF
>TRBV9|TRBJ2-6|few|.
TGTGCCAGCAGCGTAGATGGGGCCAACGTCCTGACTTTC
CASSVDGANVLTF
>TRBV7-9|TRBJ2-4|.|.
TGTGCCAGCAGCTCTACACCCGTGGTAGGATCAAACATTCAGTACTTC
CASSSTPVVGSNIQYF
>TRBV11-2|TRBJ2-1|.|TRBD2
TGTGCCAGCAGCTTAGTCGCCCCCCGGACTAGCGGGAGGGCGAATGAGCAGTTCTTC
CASSLVAPRTSGRANEQFF
>TRBV11-2|TRBJ2-7|.|.
TGTGCCAGCAGTAGCGGAGGCTCCTACGAGCAGTACTTC
CASSSGGSYEQYF
>TRBV30|TRBJ2-3|.|.
TGTGCCTGGAGTGCCCTTAGGGCCTATAGCGGAACTAGCACAGATACGCAGTATTTT
CAWSALRAYSGTSTDTQYF
>TRBV7-9|TRBJ1-1|.|.
TGTGCCAGCAGCTTAGAAGGGGTAGACACTGAAGCTTTCTTT
CASSLEGVDTEAFF
>TRBV4-3|TRBJ1-1|.|.
TGCGCCAGCAGCCAAGATGCCAGGAGCACTGAAGCTTTCTTT
CASSQDARSTEAFF
>TRBV6-6|TRBJ2-3|.|.
TGTGCCAGCAGTCCACAGGGAGGCAGCACAGATACGCAGTATTTT
CASSPQGGSTDTQYF
>TRBV20-1|TRBJ2-7|.|TRBD2
TGCAGTGGTTGGACTAGCGGTTTTCTTTACTTC
CSGWTSGFLYF
>TRBV27|TRBJ2-1|.|.
TGTGCCAGCAATCCTAATGGGGAGGGGGCTTTCTACAATGAGCAGTTCTTC
CASNPNGEGAFYNEQFF
>TRBV6-6|TRBJ1-6|.|.
TGTGCCAGCAGTCCGCGGACAGCGAATAATTCACCCCTCCACTTT
CASSPRTANNSPLHF
>TRBV29-1|TRBJ2-3|.|TRBD2
TGCAGCGTTGGGTGGGGAGGGCCCGGAGATACGCAGTATTTT
CSVGWGGPGDTQYF
>TRBV6-1|TRBJ2-1|once|TRBD2
TGTGCCAGCAGGGGACTAGCGGGGAACAATGAGCAGTTCTTC
CASRGLAGNNEQFF
>TRBV7-3|TRBJ1-3|.|.
TGTGCCAGCAGCTTAAGGGCATCCTCTGGAAACACCATATATTTT
CASSLRASSGNTIYF
>TRBV11-2|TRBJ1-4|.|.
TGTGCCAGCAGCTTTGGACGGACTAATGAAAAACTGTTTTTT
CASSFGRTNEKLFF
>TRBV6-4|TRBJ2-1|.|TRBD2
TGTGCCAGCAGTGAGATAGCGGGAGGTAACCTGGTGCACAATGAGCAGTTCTTC
CASSEIAGGNLVHNEQFF
>TRBV5-1|TRBJ1-3|.|.
TGCGCCAGCAGCTTGCCGGACGGGACCTCTGGAAACACCATATATTTT
CASSLPDGTSGNTIYF
>TRBV6-5|TRBJ2-7|.|TRBD1
TGTGCCAGCAGGAGGGGGCTGGACGAGCAGTACTTC
CASRRGLDEQYF
>TRBV5-3|TRBJ1-3|.|TRBD1
TGTGCCAGAAGCTTGGTGGACAGGGTAAGGGGTATATCTGGAAACACCATATATTTT
CARSLVDRVRGISGNTIYF
>TRBV5-1|TRBJ2-7|.|TRBD2
TGCGCCAGCAGCTTGGTGGGCGGGAGGGCCGAGCAGTACTTC
CASSLVGGRAEQYF
>TRBV5-1|TRBJ2-3|.|TRBD2
TGCGCCAGCAGCTTGGCTTTTGGACTAGCGGGTACTAGCACAGATACGCAGTATTTT
CASSLAFGLAGTSTDTQYF
>TRBV7-9|TRBJ1-1|.|TRBD1
TGTGCCAGCAGCCGGGACAGTATCTTGAACACTGAAGCTTTCTTT
CASSRDSILNTEAFF
>TRBV27|TRBJ2-7|.|TRBD1
TGTGCCAGCACTGACAGGGGCTACGAGCAGTACTTC
CASTDRGYEQYF
>TRBV5-8|TRBJ2-7|.|TRBD2
TGTGCCAGCAGCTTACCCTCCCCAGCGGGGCAACACTACGAGCAGTACTTC
CASSLPSPAGQHYEQYF